This entry features one T cell receptor beta chain sequence. The antigen it binds to is not known. No base qualities exist here, and no much larger clone lies one base off it. Library prep was done by RT-PCR. The data were produced on an Illumina HiSeq 2500. The raw public data were reprocessed by TCRdb itself: fastp quality trimming at Q25, MiXCR clonotype calling, in-frame beta chains only. Rows with a matching CDR3 protein are joined into one entry that keeps the most common DNA and genes. The table for this sample lists more than 450,000 distinct CDR3 sequences; 7.6% of them were counted only once. Approximately 13% of the sample is in the top ten clones. These data belong to a study of response to subunit inactivated influenza vaccine (dated by TCRdb to between 2017 and 2018). Regarding the study in general: Deep quantitative profiling of the T cell receptor repertoire was used in the study to follow responses to a trivalent subunit inactivated influenza vaccine. Study-wide findings and limitations: The authors suggested that each seasonal influenza vaccination may recruit only a limited number of new T cells.

CDR1 and CDR2, looked up from the germline V gene, are MNHEY and SVGEGT. Unmatched junction bases come to 7, with V trimmed by 5 bases and J by 9 bases. From the cysteine through the phenylalanine, the CDR3 covers 14 amino acids. The sequence is cut down to CDR3 DNA, 42 bases in frame from base 1. The clonotype comes from a man aged 50-75 years who received an inactivated influenza vaccine. Donor details come from another sample of the same person, matched by shared clones. The chain is encoded by TRBV6-2 or TRBV6-3 joined to TRBJ1-6; TRBD1 aligns with 7 central bases. The source was PBMCs from blood, collected less than 30 months after vaccination. The CDR3 reads as follows: CASSLTGVGSPLHF. The nucleotides are TGTGCCAGCAGTCTAACAGGGGTAGGTTCACCCCTCCACTTT.